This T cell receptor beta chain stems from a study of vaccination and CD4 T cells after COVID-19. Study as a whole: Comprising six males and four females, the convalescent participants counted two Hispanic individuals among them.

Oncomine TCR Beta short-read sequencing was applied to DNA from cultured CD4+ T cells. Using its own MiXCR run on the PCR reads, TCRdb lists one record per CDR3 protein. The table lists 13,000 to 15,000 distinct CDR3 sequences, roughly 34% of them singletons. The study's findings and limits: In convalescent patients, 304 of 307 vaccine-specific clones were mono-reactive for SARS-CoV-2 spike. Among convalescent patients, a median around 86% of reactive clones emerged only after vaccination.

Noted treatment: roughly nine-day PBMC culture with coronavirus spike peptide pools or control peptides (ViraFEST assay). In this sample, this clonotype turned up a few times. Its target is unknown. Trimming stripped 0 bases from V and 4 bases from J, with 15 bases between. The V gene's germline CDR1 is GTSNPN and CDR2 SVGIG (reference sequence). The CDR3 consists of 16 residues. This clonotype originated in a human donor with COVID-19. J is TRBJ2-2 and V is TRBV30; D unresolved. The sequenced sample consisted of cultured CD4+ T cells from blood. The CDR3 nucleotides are TGTGCCTGGAGTGTACGTCGTGGGCCCGGCACCGGGGAGCTGTTTTTT. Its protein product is CAWSVRRGPGTGELFF.